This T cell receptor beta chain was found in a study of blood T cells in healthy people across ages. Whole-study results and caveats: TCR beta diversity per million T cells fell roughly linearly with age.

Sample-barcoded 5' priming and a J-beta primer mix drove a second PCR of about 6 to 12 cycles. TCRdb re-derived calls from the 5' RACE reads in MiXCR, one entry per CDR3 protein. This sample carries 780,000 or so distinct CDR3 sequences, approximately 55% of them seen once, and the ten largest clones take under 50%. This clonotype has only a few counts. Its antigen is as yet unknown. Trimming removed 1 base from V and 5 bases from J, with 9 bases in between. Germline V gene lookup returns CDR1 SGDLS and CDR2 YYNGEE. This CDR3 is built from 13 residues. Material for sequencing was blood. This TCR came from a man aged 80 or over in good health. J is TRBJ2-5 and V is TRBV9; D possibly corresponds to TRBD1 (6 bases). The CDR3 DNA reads TGTGCCAGCAGCGTAACAGGGAGTGAGACCCAGTACTTC. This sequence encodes CASSVTGSETQYF. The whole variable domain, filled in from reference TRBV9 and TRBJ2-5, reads DSGVTQTPKHLITATGQRVTLRCSPRSGDLSVYWYQQSLDQGLQFLIQYYNGEERAKGNILERFSAQQFPDLHSELNLSSLELGDSALYFCASSVTGSETQYFGPGTRLLVL.